The 9 T cell receptor beta chains in this list originate from one sample, sequenced in a study of cytomegalovirus exposure and HLA in healthy donors. Primers included in the PCR were 60 Vbeta and 13 Jbeta primers. Data came from immunoSEQ multiplex PCR; TCRdb stores just in-frame clones and leaves some out. This repertoire comprises 95,000 to 150,000 clones; its ten largest clones make up about 2.2%. Sequenced input: PBMCs. The receptors here all came from a man aged 40-55 years in good health and CMV-seronegative.

The chain uses TRBV19 and TRBJ2-3; 7 bases line up with TRBD2. The CDR3 totals 16 residues. Germline V gives CDR1 LNHDA, CDR2 SQIVND (reference sequence). Trimming took 6 bases from V and 4 from J; bases not matched to a gene: 13. In nucleotides, the CDR3 is TGTGCCAGTAGGCGAGGAGGCGGGAGAGGGGCAGATACGCAGTATTTT. Protein product: CASRRGGGRGADTQYF.

The rearrangement links TRBV10-3 to TRBJ2-1; D is undetermined. CDR1 and CDR2 (germline): ENHRY, SYGVKD. This CDR3 is built from 13 residues. V lost 3 bases, J lost 7 bases, and 10 bases lay in between. CDR3 amino acids: CAISDQIWNEQFF. As DNA, the CDR3 is TGTGCCATCAGTGATCAGATCTGGAATGAGCAGTTCTTC.

The V gene is TRBV28, the J gene TRBJ1-2; D remains ambiguous. Germline CDR1 MDHEN, CDR2 SYDVKM. This CDR3 comprises 13 residues. Trimming removed 2 bases from V and 5 bases from J, with 9 bases in between. The CDR3 loop is CASSLRSGYGYTF. CDR3 nucleotides: TGTGCCAGCAGTTTACGGTCGGGATATGGCTACACCTTC.

The chain couples TRBV6-5 to TRBJ1-1, with D perhaps matching TRBD1 (5 bases). CDR3 length: 13 amino acids. From germline, CDR1 is MNHEY and CDR2 SVGAGI. The V end lost 6 bases, the J end lost 5 bases, and 13 bases lay between the germline ends. CDR3 nucleotides: TGTGCCAGCAGGGGACTTTTCGGGACTGAAGCTTTCTTT. Encoded protein: CASRGLFGTEAFF.

V is TRBV7-8 and J is TRBJ2-3; the match to TRBD2 covers 11 bases. Germline assignment: CDR1 SGHVS and CDR2 FQNEAQ. Trimming at V came to 0 bases and at J to 0 bases, leaving 14 bases not matched to a gene. The CDR3 length is 21 residues. CDR3 residues: CASSLALGLAGSGSSTDTQYF. The DNA of the CDR3 is TGTGCCAGCAGCTTAGCGCTTGGACTAGCGGGTTCGGGATCTAGCACAGATACGCAGTATTTT.

V is TRBV5-1 and J is TRBJ2-1, with TRBD2 matching over 12 bases. The V gene end was trimmed by 7 bases and the J gene end by 6 bases; junction bases not matched to a gene: 8. From germline, CDR1 is SGHRS and CDR2 YFSETQ. The CDR3 consists of 15 residues. CDR3 protein: CASALTSGRSNEQFF. For the CDR3, the DNA is TGCGCCAGCGCCTTGACTAGCGGGAGATCCAATGAGCAGTTCTTC.

The chain has TRBV19 and TRBJ2-7, with TRBD1 matching 10 bases. The CDR3 runs to 15 residues. Germline lookup yields CDR1 LNHDA and CDR2 SQIVND (reference sequence). Germline trimming cut 4 bases from V and 4 bases from J; bases unmatched to any gene: 7. The CDR3: CASSKPGQGIYEQYF. The CDR3 DNA is TGTGCCAGTAGTAAACCGGGACAGGGGATATACGAGCAGTACTTC.

The chain links TRBV4-1 to TRBJ2-2; D is uncertain. The ends were cut back, 2 bases at V and 5 bases at J, with 6 bases in the middle. The CDR3 sequence is 13 residues long. Germline V gene data show CDR1 as MGHRA and CDR2 as YSYEKL. This CDR3 reads CASSQSVTGELFF. DNA for the CDR3: TGCGCCAGCAGCCAATCAGTTACCGGGGAGCTGTTTTTT.

The chain has TRBV28 and TRBJ2-3; D is possibly TRBD2 (6 bases). With 6 bases removed from V and 4 bases from J, the gap between germline ends came to 11 bases. The germline gives CDR1 MDHEN, CDR2 SYDVKM. This CDR3 region has 13 residues. The CDR3 sequence is CASSGSRPDTQYF. CDR3 DNA sequence: TGTGCCAGCAGCGGGAGTCGCCCAGATACGCAGTATTTT.